The subject of this entry is one T cell receptor (beta chain). Its antigen is still unknown. The source of the sample is a study of vaccination effects on CD4 cells after COVID-19. Study results and caveats: Early post-infection timepoints were absent, and convalescent patients were few.

Only in-frame clones appear in the TCRdb table, and some are missing; sequencing was by immunoSEQ multiplex PCR. In the table there are fewer than 15,000 clones, roughly 80% of which are singletons. Expansion of antigen-specific CD4+ T cells with viral peptide pools was carried out by the ViraFEST assay before sequencing. CD4+ T cell isolation took place after approximately 11 days of culture. The person had a PCR-confirmed SARS-CoV-2 infection during March to December 2020. Two-dose BNT162b2 or mRNA-1273 vaccination was given to participants. Each well held approximately 1.8 million PBMC cultured with about 9.9 ug/ml peptides and roughly 11 IU/ml IL-2. On both days 3 and 7, half of the culture medium was replaced with IL-2 medium. CDR1 and CDR2 (germline): DFQATT, SNEGSKA (reference sequence). V was shortened by 5 bases and J by 3 bases, with 8 bases between the two germline ends. The CDR3 has 11 residues.

The gene calls are TRBV20-1 and TRBJ2-7; tentative D call: TRBD1 (5 bases). The receptor was derived from a human donor who had a prior SARS-CoV-2 infection. The input for sequencing was CD4+ T cells from PBMCs cultured with HCoV-NL63 spike peptides, taken after COVID-19 vaccination. CDR3 in DNA: TGCAGTGCTGGGGCAGACTACGAGCAGTACTTC. This encodes CSAGADYEQYF.